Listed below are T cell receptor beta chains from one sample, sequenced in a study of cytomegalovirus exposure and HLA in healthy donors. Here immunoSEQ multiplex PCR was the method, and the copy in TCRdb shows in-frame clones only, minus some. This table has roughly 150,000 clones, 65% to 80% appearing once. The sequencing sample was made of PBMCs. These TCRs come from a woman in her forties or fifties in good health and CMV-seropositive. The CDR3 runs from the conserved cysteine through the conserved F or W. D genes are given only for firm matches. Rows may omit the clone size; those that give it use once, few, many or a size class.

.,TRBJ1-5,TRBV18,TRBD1,CASSPYSPRGQGPPTRSQHF,TGTGCCAGCTCACCATATTCCCCCCGGGGACAGGGTCCCCCCACACGGTCCCAGCATTTT
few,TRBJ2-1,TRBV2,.,CASSWDLEQFF,TGTGCCAGCAGTTGGGACTTAGAGCAGTTCTTC
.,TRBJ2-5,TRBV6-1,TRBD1,CASTSRGQETQYF,TGTGCCAGCACCTCCAGGGGGCAAGAGACCCAGTACTTC
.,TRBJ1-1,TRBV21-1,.,CASSRATNTEAFF,TGTGCCAGCAGCAGGGCAACGAACACTGAAGCTTTCTTT
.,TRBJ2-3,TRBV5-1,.,CASSLNALADTQYF,TGCGCCAGCAGCTTGAATGCGTTGGCAGATACGCAGTATTTT
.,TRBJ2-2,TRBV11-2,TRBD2,CASTLRGDTGELFF,TGTGCCAGCACGTTGCGGGGGGACACCGGGGAGCTGTTTTTT
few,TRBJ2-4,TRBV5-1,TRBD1,CASSWDRGPGNIQYF,TGCGCCAGCAGCTGGGACAGGGGGCCTGGAAACATTCAGTACTTC
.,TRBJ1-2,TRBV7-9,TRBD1,CASSGWDSLYGYTF,TGTGCCAGCAGCGGATGGGACAGCCTCTATGGCTACACCTTC
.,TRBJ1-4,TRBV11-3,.,CASSEKLFF,TGTGCCAGCTCGGAAAAACTGTTTTTT
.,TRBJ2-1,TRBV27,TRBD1,CASSRAGGYEQFF,TGTGCCAGCAGTAGGGCAGGGGGCTATGAGCAGTTCTTC
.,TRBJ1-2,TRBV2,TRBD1,CASSPTGLRGYTF,TGTGCCAGCAGTCCGACAGGGTTGAGAGGCTACACCTTC
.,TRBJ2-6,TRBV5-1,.,CASSLVGSGANVLTF,TGCGCCAGCAGCTTGGTCGGCTCTGGGGCCAACGTCCTGACTTTC
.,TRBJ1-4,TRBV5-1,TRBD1,CASSYDRGDEKLFF,TGCGCCAGCAGTTACGACAGGGGAGATGAAAAACTGTTTTTT
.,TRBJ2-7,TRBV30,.,CAWSVGSSYEQYF,TGTGCCTGGAGTGTGGGCAGTTCCTACGAGCAGTACTTC
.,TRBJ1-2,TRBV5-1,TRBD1,CASSLATGQSHGYTF,TGCGCCAGCAGCTTGGCCACGGGACAGAGCCATGGCTACACCTTC
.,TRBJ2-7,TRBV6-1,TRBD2,CASRRELQSYEQYF,TGTGCCAGCAGGCGGGAGCTCCAATCCTACGAGCAGTACTTC
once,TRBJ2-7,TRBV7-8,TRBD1,CASSPRLGQGYEQYF,TGTGCCAGCAGCCCCCGGCTGGGACAGGGGTACGAGCAGTACTTC
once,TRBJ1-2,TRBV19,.,CASSIKAFRGSSGYGYTF,TGTGCCAGTAGTATCAAAGCTTTCAGGGGTTCTTCGGGCTATGGCTACACCTTC
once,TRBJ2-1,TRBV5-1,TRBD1,CASLAGTGEGKQFF,TGCGCCAGCTTAGCCGGGACAGGGGAAGGAAAGCAGTTCTTC
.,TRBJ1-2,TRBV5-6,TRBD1,CASSDWAGGYYGYTF,TGTGCCAGCAGCGATTGGGCAGGGGGATACTATGGCTACACCTTC